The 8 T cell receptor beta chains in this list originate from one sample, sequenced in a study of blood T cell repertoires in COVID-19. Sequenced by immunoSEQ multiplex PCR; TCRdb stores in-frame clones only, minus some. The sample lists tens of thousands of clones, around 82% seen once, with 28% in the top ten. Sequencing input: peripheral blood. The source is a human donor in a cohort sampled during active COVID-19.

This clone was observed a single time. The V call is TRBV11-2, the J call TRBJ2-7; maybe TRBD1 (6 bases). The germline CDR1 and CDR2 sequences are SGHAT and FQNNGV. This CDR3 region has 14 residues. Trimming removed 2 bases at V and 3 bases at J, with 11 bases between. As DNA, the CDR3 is TGTGCCAGCAGCTTACCGGGACACGGCTACGAGCAGTACTTC. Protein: CASSLPGHGYEQYF.

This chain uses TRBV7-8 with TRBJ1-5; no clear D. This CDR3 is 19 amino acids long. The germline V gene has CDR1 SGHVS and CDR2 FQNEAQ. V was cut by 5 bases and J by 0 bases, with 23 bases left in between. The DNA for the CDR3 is TGTGCCAGCAGCCCCTCCCACCCACAGACGCTCGATAGCAATCAGCCCCAGCATTTT. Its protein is CASSPSHPQTLDSNQPQHF.

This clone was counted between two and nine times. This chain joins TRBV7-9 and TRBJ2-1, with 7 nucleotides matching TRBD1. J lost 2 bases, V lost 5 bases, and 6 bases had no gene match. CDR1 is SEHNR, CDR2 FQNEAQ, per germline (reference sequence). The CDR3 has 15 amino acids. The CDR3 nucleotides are TGTGCCAGCAGCGGTCAGGGGGATGCCTACAATGAGCAGTTCTTC. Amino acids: CASSGQGDAYNEQFF.

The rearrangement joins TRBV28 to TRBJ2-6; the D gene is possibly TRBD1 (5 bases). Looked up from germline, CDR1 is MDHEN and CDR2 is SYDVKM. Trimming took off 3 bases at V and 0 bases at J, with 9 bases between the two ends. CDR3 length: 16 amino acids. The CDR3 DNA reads TGTGCCAGCAGTTTGGACACCCTCTCTGGGGCCAACGTCCTGACTTTC. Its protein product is CASSLDTLSGANVLTF.

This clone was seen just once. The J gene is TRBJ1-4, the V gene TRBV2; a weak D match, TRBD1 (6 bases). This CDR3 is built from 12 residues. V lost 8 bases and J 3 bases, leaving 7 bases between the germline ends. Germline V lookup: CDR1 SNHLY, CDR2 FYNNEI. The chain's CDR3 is CASEGANEKLFF. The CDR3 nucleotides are TGTGCCAGCGAGGGGGCTAATGAAAAACTGTTTTTT.

DNA of the CDR3: TGTGCCAGCAGCCCTGCCGCGGGGCCCCCGGCCTACGAGCAGTACTTC. As protein: CASSPAAGPPAYEQYF. This chain uses TRBV21-1 with TRBJ2-7; the table calls TRBD2, which could not be checked here. TRBV21-1 is termed a pseudogene. The CDR3 sequence is 16 residues long.

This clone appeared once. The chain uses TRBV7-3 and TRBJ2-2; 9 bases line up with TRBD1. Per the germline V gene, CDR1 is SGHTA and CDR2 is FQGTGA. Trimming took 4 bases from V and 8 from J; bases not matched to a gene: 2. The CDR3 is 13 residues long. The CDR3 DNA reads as TGTGCCAGCAGCTCCGACAGGGGGGGGGAGCTGTTTTTT. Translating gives CASSSDRGGELFF.

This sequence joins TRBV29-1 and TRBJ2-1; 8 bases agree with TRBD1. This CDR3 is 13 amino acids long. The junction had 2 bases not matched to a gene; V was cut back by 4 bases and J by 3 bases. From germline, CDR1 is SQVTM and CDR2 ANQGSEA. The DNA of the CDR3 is TGCAGCGTTGTCACAGGGGGCTACAATGAGCAGTTCTTC. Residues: CSVVTGGYNEQFF.